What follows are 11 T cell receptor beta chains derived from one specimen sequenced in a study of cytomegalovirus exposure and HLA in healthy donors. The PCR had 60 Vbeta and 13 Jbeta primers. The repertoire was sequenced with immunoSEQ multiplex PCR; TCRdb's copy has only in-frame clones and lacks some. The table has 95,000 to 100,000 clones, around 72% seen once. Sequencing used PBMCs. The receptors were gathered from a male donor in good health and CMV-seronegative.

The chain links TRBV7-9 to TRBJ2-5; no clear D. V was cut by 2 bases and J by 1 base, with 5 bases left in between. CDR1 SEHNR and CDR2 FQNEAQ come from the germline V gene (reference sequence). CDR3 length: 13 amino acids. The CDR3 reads CASSLLVQETQYF. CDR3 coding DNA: TGTGCCAGCAGCTTACTAGTCCAAGAGACCCAGTACTTC. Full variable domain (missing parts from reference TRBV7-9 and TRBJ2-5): DTGVSQNPRHKITKRGQNVTFRCDPISEHNRLYWYRQTLGQGPEFLTYFQNEAQLEKSRLLSDRFSAERPKGSFSTLEIQRTEQGDSAMYLCASSLLVQETQYFGPGTRLLVL.

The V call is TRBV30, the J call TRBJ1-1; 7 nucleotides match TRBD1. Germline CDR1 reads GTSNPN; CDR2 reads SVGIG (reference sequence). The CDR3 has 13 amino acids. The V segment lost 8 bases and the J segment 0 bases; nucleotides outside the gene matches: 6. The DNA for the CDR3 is TGTGCCCATACACAGGGGATGAACACTGAAGCTTTCTTT. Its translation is CAHTQGMNTEAFF.

CDR3: CSVSPTGDTGELFF. CDR3 nucleotide sequence: TGCAGCGTTTCCCCGACAGGGGACACCGGGGAGCTGTTTTTT. V is TRBV29-1 and J is TRBJ2-2; the match to TRBD1 covers 8 bases. V shed 5 bases, J shed 3 bases, and the junction held 5 bases outside the gene matches. CDR1 is SQVTM, CDR2 ANQGSEA, per germline. The CDR3 extends over 14 amino acids.

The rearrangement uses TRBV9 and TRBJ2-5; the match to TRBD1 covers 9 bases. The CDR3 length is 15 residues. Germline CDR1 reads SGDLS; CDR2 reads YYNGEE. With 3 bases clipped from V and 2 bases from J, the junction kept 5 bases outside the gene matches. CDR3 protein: CASSARGTGQETQYF. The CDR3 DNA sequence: TGTGCCAGCAGCGCCCGTGGGACAGGGCAAGAGACCCAGTACTTC.

CDR3 sequence (DNA): TGTGCCATCAGCGTCGCGGGGGATACGCAGTATTTT. As protein: CAISVAGDTQYF. V is TRBV10-3 and J is TRBJ2-3; tentative D call: TRBD2 (6 bases). V was pared by 6 bases and J by 6 bases, with 10 bases between. The CDR3 sequence is 12 residues long. Germline V gene lookup returns CDR1 ENHRY and CDR2 SYGVKD.

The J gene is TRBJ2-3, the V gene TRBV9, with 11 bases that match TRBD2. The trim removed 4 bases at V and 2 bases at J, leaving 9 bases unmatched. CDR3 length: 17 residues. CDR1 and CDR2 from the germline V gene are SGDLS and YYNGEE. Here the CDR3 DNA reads TGTGCCAGCAGCCCTCGACTAGCGGGAAGACTCACAGATACGCAGTATTTT. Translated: CASSPRLAGRLTDTQYF.

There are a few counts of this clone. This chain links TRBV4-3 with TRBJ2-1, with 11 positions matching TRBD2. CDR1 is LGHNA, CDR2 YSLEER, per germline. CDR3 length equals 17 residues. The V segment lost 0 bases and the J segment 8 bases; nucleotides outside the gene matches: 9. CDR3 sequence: CASSQDLTSGSADEQFF. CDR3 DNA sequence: TGCGCCAGCAGCCAAGATTTAACTAGCGGGAGTGCGGATGAGCAGTTCTTC.

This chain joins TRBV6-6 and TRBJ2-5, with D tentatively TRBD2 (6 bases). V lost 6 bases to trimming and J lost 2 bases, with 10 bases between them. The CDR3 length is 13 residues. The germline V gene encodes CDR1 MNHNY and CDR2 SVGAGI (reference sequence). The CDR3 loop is CASSRGLQETQYF. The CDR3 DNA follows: TGTGCCAGCAGCCGAGGACTACAAGAGACCCAGTACTTC.

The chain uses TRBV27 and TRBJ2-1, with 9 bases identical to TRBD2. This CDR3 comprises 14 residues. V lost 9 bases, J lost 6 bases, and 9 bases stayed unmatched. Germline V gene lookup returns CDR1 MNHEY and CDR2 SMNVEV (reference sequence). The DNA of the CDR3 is TGTGCCAGTGCTAGCGGGACGGGCGGCAATGAGCAGTTCTTC. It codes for CASASGTGGNEQFF.

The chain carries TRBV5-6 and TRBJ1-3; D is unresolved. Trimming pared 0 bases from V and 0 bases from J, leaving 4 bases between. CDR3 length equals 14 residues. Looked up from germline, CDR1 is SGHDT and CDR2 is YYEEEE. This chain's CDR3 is CASSLGGSGNTIYF. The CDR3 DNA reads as TGTGCCAGCAGCTTGGGAGGCTCTGGAAACACCATATATTTT.

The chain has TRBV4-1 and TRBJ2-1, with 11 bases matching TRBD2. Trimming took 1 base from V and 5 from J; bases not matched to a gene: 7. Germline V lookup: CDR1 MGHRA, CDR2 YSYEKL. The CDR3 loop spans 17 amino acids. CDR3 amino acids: CASSQGPLAGGHNEQFF. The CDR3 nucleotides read TGCGCCAGCAGCCAAGGTCCCCTAGCGGGAGGACACAATGAGCAGTTCTTC.